The present TCR beta chain was sequenced within a study of T cells in Graves' hyperthyroidism and ophthalmopathy. Study-level points and caveats: Stable hyperthyroidism was separated from ophthalmopathy by a model based on 13 V-J features.

The TCR beta CDR3 regions underwent amplification using RNA transcripts as the source. Initially, a first-round RT-PCR of the TCR CDR3 employed the HTBI primer set. From the multiplex PCR reads, TCRdb called clonotypes with MiXCR, one entry per CDR3 protein. This table has hundreds of thousands of distinct CDR3 sequences, around 15% appearing once. CDR1 and CDR2 from the germline V gene are SEHNR and FQNEAQ (reference sequence). V gave up 3 bases and J gave up 6 bases, with 15 bases separating them. The CDR3 totals 16 residues. In the case of this clonotype: The antigen is unknown.

This TCR derives from a woman younger than 30 with Graves' hyperthyroidism. Sequenced sample: blood. The chain recombines TRBV7-9 with TRBJ1-6; D gene uncertain. CDR3 in DNA: TGTGCCAGCAGCTTTAGTCTCGGGTCTTCTAATTCACCCCTCCACTTT. Its protein is CASSFSLGSSNSPLHF.